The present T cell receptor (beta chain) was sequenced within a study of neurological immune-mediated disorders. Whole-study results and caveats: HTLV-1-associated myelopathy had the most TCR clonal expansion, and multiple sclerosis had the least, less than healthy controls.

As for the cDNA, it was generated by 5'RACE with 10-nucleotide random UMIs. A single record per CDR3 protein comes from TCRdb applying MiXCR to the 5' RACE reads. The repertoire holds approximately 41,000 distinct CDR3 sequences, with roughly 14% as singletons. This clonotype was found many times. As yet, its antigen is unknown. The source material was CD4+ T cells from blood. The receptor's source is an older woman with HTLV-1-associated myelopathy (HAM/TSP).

CDR3 amino acids: CASSILDEPNSPLHF. For the CDR3, the DNA is TGCGCCAGCAGCATCCTCGACGAACCTAATTCACCCCTCCACTTT. The chain uses TRBV5-1 and TRBJ1-6; D not certain. The CDR3 runs 15 residues. Trimming cost V 4 bases and J 6 bases, with 14 bases left between them. Germline CDR1 reads SGHRS; CDR2 reads YFSETQ.